This T cell receptor beta chain was recorded in a study of shared clonotypes between healthy human individuals (dated by TCRdb to about 2020). Regarding the study in general: The cohort comprised two women and a few men aged 18 to 49 years. For each donor, CD4 naive and CD4 memory were each given three plates, CD8 naive was given two plates, and CD8 memory was given one plate. To estimate repertoire size and how much clonotypes are shared between individuals, the study performed deep sequencing of blood TCR repertoires from a few healthy adults. Libraries were prepared and TCR repertoires were sequenced by different laboratories using diverse techniques, in order to increase sequencing depth and limit assay-specific biases. Leukapheresis yielded between about 0.9 and 9.5 billion PBMCs per donor.

Remarks on this clone: Its antigen specificity is not known. Per-base qualities were not stored, and no clone one base away is much larger.

Overall results and qualifications from the work: Pairwise subsampling led to the expectation that sequencing depth would affect the degree of clonotype sharing among donors. The small number of donors limited the genetic and exposure-history diversity represented. Estimated clonotype richness was generally larger for naive than for memory subsets. Compared with non-shared clonotypes, the clonotypes found in all four sorted-subset donors had higher generation probabilities. Sampling was restricted to blood, and TCR repertoires in tissues likely differ from the TCR repertoires found in blood. Across several donors, 4.5% to 6.5% of naive CD4, approximately 3.6% of naive CD8, roughly 2.3% of memory CD4, and about 0.4% of memory CD8 clonotypes were shared. Incomplete sequencing was indicated by rarefaction of sorted-subset datasets, despite the large sequencing depth.

Using the deep immunoSEQ assay, multiplex PCR amplified TCR CDR3 regions from genomic DNA. Genomic DNA extracted from each cell subset was distributed evenly over all wells of several immunoSEQ 96-well plates, and each plate served as one replicate. For sorted subsets, about 210 ng of genomic DNA, equivalent to some 30,000 T cell genomes, went into each replicate PCR. Purified libraries were quantified with a Qubit 3.0 fluorometer, sized on a Bioanalyzer 2100, and re-quantified with the KAPA Library Quantification kit. Every immunoSEQ 96-well plate was sequenced on a separate single-read 150-cycle Illumina NextSeq 550 flow cell. The original methods were these. The immunoSEQ output contained only junctional sequences without quality scores, so filtering could not match that applied to full-length reads. To assign V/J genes and CDR3, sequences were annotated against IMGT germline references using PyIR, a Python wrapper for IgBLAST v1.9. Any read was removed if the V/J assignment was weak (E-value above 1e-6), the CDR3 was missing, or the read contained stop codons, out-of-frame junctions, or ambiguous translated residues. V3J clonotypes were defined by identical inferred V gene, J gene, and CDR3 amino acid sequence. Percentage overlap between repertoires was calculated by dividing the number of shared unique clonotypes by the size of the smaller repertoire. Three approaches were used to assess repertoire richness: RTK rarefaction, the Chao1 estimator, and Recon v2.1 estimates of unobserved clonotypes. Generation probabilities for all TCRbeta clonotypes obtained by the gDNA method from a handful of donors were computed using OLGA. The table comes from immuneACCESS by way of TCRdb, which keeps in-frame sequences with V and J called. Part of the clones is missing from these tables; in studies checked, under half for an unresolved V gene and the rest for unknown reasons. That table furnishes V, J and clone size, whereas the DNA furnished D and trimming. The sample has about 680,000 clones on record, 74% of them singletons. Clones ranked in the top ten supply 1.5% to 2% of the sample.

Trimming accounts for 3 bases at V and 8 bases at J, while the number of junction bases matched to no gene is 5. The germline V gene encodes CDR1 LNHDA and CDR2 SQIVND (reference sequence). Inclusive of the bounding cysteine and phenylalanine, the CDR3 is 13 residues long. The only DNA kept is the CDR3, 39 bases in frame from the first base. Healthy HIV-negative adults with no recently reported acute infections or vaccinations were included as donors. Every donor was a Caucasian adult residing in Nashville, Tennessee, USA. CD4+ T cells were enriched through magnetic negative selection, after which naive cells were positively selected on CD45RA and the remaining negative fraction served as the memory subset. Blood was collected by leukapheresis, and PBMCs were isolated by Ficoll-Histopaque density gradient centrifugation and then cryopreserved in liquid nitrogen vapor phase. Purity and quantity of every magnetically sorted T cell population were checked by analytical flow cytometry. Each sorted fraction had its genomic DNA isolated and then quantified by UV absorbance on a Nanodrop 2000c.

The specimen sequenced was memory CD4+ T cells sorted from blood. The cell subset or site label of this sample denotes: CD45RA-negative fraction. The V gene is TRBV19 and the J gene is TRBJ1-2, with TRBD1 matching 8 junction bases. The source is a woman in her 30s in good health. The DNA sequence reads TGTGCCAGTAGTATTCGGACAGGGAACGGCTACACCTTC. Translated, this gives CASSIRTGNGYTF. The CDR3, completed at both ends by the reference TRBV19 and TRBJ1-2 genes, gives the full variable domain DGGITQSPKYLFRKEGQNVTLSCEQNLNHDAMYWYRQDPGQGLRLIYYSQIVNDFQKGDIAEGYSVSREKKESFPLTVTSAQKNPTAFYLCASSIRTGNGYTFGSGTRLTVV.